What follows is one T cell receptor (beta chain) and its context. This clone's antigen is unknown. The sample holds no much larger clone one base away, and base qualities are not on file. The CDR3, from cysteine to phenylalanine, totals 15 residues. The only DNA kept is the CDR3, 45 bases in frame from the first base. CDR1 is given as SGHDT and CDR2 as YYEEEE, both from the germline V gene. The germline V end is reduced by 5 bases and the J end by 1 base; junction bases left unmatched: 9. Enrolling through a virtual design, the prospective study's participants ranged in age from roughly 18 to 100 years and lived across 24 United States geographic areas. To assign participants to cohorts, the prospective study relied on clinical history that participants themselves reported in a screening survey and a study questionnaire. Exposed participants had been in contact with someone with a PCR-confirmed or clinician-diagnosed COVID-19 case within 2 weeks of study entry. Each participant in the prospective study had whole blood, serum and a nasopharyngeal or oropharyngeal swab collected by mobile phlebotomists. Participants in the prospective study had the option to provide additional blood draws and questionnaires over a 2-month period. Blood samples from the prospective study were shipped frozen or at room temperature prior to DNA extraction.

This entry comes from a study of blood T cell repertoires in COVID-19 (TCRdb year 2020). For context, the study as a whole: Collaborator samples came from the United States, Italy and Spain and covered acute and convalescent phases of COVID-19. A freely available public database, intended as a resource for researchers studying the immune response to SARS-CoV-2, is where the repertoires were released. The prospective study material was composed of cDNA or gDNA derived from T cells, B-cell-depleted T cells, or PBMCs. Nearly every sample came with metadata listing a de-identified subject ID, COVID-19 status, age in years and sex. HLA class I and class II types, where available, came from metadata supplied by the sample provider rather than from assay-based typing. Samples were obtained from the ongoing ImmuneRACE study (first 160 participants) and from about 1,300 subjects provided by 6 global collaborators. Subjects who had been exposed to COVID-19, were actively infected with it, or had recovered from it provided the deeply sampled blood TCRbeta repertoires that made up the dataset.

TCRbeta CDR3 regions were amplified from genomic DNA by means of the immunoSEQ Assay, a bias-controlled multiplex PCR. The study's processing was this. Within the assay, amplification of reference gene primers was used to estimate how many nucleated cells each sample contained. To quantify the absolute abundance of each unique TCRbeta CDR3 rearrangement, sequence reads were collapsed and filtered. For each sample, productive Simpson clonality was calculated by taking the square root of Simpson's diversity index across productive rearrangements. TCRdb took over this immuneACCESS table, retaining in-frame rearrangements with V and J assigned. Such tables are incomplete; in checked studies, under half of the missing clones stem from an unresolved V gene, and the remainder is unexplained. V, J and clone size reflect that table, while D and trimming were determined from the DNA. The sample includes 280,000 or so clones, with over 85% observed a single time. The ten largest clones capture less than 3.5% of the sample.

General study outcomes and caveats: The quantity of clinical and demographic metadata differed by source and by participant and was supplied without curation.

This sequence originates from a woman between 45 and 60 years old who had been exposed to COVID-19. The sequenced sample was PBMCs or T cells enriched from blood (not recorded which). The chain joins TRBV5-6 to TRBJ2-7; 7 middle bases align to TRBD2. CDR3 protein: CASSLGRGRSYEQYF. In nucleotide form, the sequence is TGTGCCAGCAGTCTAGGGCGGGGGAGATCCTACGAGCAGTACTTC.